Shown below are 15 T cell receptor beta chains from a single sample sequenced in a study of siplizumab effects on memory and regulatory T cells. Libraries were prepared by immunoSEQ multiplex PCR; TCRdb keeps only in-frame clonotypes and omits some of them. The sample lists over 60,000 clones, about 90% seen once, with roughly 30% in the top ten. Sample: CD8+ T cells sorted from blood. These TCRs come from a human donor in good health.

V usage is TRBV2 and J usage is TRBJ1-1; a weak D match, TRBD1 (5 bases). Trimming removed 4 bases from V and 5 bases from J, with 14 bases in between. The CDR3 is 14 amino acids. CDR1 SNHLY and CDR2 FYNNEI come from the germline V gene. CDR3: CASSGNGEGTEAFF. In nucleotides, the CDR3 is TGTGCCAGCAGTGGTAACGGGGAGGGGACTGAAGCTTTCTTT.

The CDR3 DNA sequence: TGTGCCAGTAGTTCGCGAACAGGGGTCGAGCAGTACTTC. Its protein is CASSSRTGVEQYF. The chain carries TRBV19 and TRBJ2-7; 7 nucleotides agree with TRBD1. This CDR3 is 13 amino acids long. Germline values: CDR1 LNHDA, CDR2 SQIVND (reference sequence). The V and J ends lost 5 bases and 6 bases, in that order; junction bases with no gene match: 7.

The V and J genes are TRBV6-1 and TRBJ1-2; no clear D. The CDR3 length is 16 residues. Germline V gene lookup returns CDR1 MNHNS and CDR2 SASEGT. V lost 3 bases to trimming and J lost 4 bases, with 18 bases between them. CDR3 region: CASSDKVLWSIYGYTF. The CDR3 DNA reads TGTGCCAGCAGTGATAAAGTCCTCTGGTCTATCTATGGCTACACCTTC.

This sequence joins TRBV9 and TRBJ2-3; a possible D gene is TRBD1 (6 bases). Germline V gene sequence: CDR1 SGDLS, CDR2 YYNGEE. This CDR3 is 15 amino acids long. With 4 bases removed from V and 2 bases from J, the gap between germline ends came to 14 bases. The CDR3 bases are TGTGCCAGCAGCCCGCTTCAGGGGTACACAGATACGCAGTATTTT. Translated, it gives CASSPLQGYTDTQYF. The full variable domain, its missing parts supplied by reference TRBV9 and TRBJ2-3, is DSGVTQTPKHLITATGQRVTLRCSPRSGDLSVYWYQQSLDQGLQFLIQYYNGEERAKGNILERFSAQQFPDLHSELNLSSLELGDSALYFCASSPLQGYTDTQYFGPGTRLTVL.

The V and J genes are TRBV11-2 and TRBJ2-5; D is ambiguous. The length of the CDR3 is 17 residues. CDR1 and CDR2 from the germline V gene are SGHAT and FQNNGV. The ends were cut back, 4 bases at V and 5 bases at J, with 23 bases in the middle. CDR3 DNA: TGTGCCAGCAGCTCAGAAGGTGCAGGAATCCTTCCGGAGACCCAGTACTTC. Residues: CASSSEGAGILPETQYF.

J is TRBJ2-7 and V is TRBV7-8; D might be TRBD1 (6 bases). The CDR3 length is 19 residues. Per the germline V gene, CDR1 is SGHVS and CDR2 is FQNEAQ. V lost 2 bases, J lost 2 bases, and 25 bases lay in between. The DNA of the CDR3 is TGTGCCAGCAGCTTAAGTTTGGGACAAGGAGCGGAGGTACCCTACGAGCAGTACTTC. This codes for CASSLSLGQGAEVPYEQYF.

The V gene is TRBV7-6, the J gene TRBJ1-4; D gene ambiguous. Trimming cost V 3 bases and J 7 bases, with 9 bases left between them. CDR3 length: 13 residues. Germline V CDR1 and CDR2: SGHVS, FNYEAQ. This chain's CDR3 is CASSLVIGEKLFF. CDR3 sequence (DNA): TGTGCCAGCAGCTTGGTAATCGGTGAAAAACTGTTTTTT.

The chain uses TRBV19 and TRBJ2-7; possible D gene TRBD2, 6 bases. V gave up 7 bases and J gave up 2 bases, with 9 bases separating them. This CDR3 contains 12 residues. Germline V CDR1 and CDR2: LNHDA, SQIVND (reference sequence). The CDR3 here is CASTGGAYEQYF. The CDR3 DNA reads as TGTGCCAGTACCGGGGGAGCCTACGAGCAGTACTTC.

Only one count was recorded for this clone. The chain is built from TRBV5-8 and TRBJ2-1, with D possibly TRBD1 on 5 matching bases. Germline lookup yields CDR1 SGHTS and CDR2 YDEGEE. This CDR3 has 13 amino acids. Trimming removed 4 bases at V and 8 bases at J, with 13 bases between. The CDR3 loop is CASSHNRPDEQFF. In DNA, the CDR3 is TGTGCCAGCAGCCACAACAGGCCCGATGAGCAGTTCTTC.

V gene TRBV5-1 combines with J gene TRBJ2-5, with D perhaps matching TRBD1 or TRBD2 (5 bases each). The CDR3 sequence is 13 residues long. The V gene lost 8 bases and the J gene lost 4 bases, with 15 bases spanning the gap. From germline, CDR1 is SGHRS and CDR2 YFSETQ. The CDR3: CASSIGALETQYF. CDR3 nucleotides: TGCGCCAGTAGCATCGGGGCTTTAGAGACCCAGTACTTC. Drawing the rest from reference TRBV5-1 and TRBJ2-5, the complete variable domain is KAGVTQTPRYLIKTRGQQVTLSCSPISGHRSVSWYQQTPGQGLQFLFEYFSETQRNKGNFPGRFSGRQFSNSRSEMNVSTLELGDSALYLCASSIGALETQYFGPGTRLLVL.

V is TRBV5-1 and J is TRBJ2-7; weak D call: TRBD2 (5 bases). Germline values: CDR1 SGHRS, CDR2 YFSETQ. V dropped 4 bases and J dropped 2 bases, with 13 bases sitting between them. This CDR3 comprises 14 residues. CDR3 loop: CASSPKTGTYEQYF. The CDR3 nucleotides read TGCGCCAGCAGCCCCAAGACGGGAACCTACGAGCAGTACTTC.

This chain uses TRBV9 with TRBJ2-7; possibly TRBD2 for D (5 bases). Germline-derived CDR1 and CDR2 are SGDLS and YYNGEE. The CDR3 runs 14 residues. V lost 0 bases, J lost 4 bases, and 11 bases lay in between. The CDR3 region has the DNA TGTGCCAGCAGCGTAGGAGCCGGGGATTACGAGCAGTACTTC. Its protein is CASSVGAGDYEQYF.

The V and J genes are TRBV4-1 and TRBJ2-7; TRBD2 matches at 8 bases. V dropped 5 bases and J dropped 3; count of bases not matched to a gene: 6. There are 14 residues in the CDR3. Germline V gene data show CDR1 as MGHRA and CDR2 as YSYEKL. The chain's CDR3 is CASSYSGGNYEQYF. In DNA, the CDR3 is TGCGCCAGCAGCTACAGCGGGGGAAACTACGAGCAGTACTTC.

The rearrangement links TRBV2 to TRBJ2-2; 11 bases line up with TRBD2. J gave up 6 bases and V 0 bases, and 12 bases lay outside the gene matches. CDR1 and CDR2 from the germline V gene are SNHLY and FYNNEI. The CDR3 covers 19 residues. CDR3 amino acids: CASSEAVGLAGRSAGELFF. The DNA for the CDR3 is TGTGCCAGCAGTGAAGCGGTCGGACTAGCGGGTCGAAGTGCCGGGGAGCTGTTTTTT. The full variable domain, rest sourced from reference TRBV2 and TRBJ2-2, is EPEVTQTPSHQVTQMGQEVILRCVPISNHLYFYWYRQILGQKVEFLVSFYNNEISEKSEIFDDQFSVERPDGSNFTLKIRSTKLEDSAMYFCASSEAVGLAGRSAGELFFGEGSRLTVL.

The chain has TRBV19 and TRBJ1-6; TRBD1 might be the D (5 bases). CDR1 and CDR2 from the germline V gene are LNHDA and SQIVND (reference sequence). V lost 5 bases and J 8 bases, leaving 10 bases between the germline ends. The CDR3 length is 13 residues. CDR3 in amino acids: CASSPGGHSPLHF. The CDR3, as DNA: TGTGCCAGTAGTCCCGGGGGTCATTCACCCCTCCACTTT.